Each of the 18 T cell receptor beta chains below was sequenced from the same sample in a study of Graves' ophthalmopathy and Graves' hyperthyroidism. CDR3 regions of TCR beta were amplified from RNA transcripts. HTBI primers primed a first-round RT-PCR, and a second-round multiplex PCR followed. A single record per CDR3 protein comes from TCRdb applying MiXCR to the multiplex PCR reads. Seen here are roughly 500,000 distinct CDR3 sequences, roughly 14% observed once, and the top ten hold 9.8%. The specimen was blood. The source is a woman aged 25-40 years with Graves' ophthalmopathy.

The CDR3 reads CASSITEEQGTMSSYEQYF. CDR3 nucleotide sequence: TGTGCCAGCAGCATAACCGAGGAACAGGGGACTATGAGCTCCTACGAGCAGTACTTC. The chain is built from TRBV11-1 and TRBJ2-7; D may correspond to TRBD1 or TRBD2 (7 bases each). Germline V gene data show CDR1 as SGHAT and CDR2 as FQDESV (reference sequence). V was cut by 5 bases and J by 0 bases, with 26 bases left in between. This CDR3 spans 19 amino acids. Full variable domain (missing parts from reference TRBV11-1 and TRBJ2-7): EAEVAQSPRYKITEKSQAVAFWCDPISGHATLYWYRQILGQGPELLVQFQDESVVDDSQLPKDRFSAERLKGVDSTLKIQPAELGDSAMYLCASSITEEQGTMSSYEQYFGPGTRLTVT.

The table lists this clonotype with a count of one. The chain carries TRBV6-1 and TRBJ1-3, with no clear D. V lost 6 bases to trimming and J lost 0 bases, with 3 bases between them. This CDR3 spans 12 amino acids. Looked up from germline, CDR1 is MNHNS and CDR2 is SASEGT. In DNA, the CDR3 is TGTGCCAGCAGAGGCTCTGGAAACACCATATATTTT. As protein: CASRGSGNTIYF.

This clonotype was detected ten times or more. This sequence joins TRBV7-2 and TRBJ2-5; D may be TRBD1 or TRBD2 (5 bases each). The length of the CDR3 is 13 residues. Trimming took off 6 bases at V and 5 bases at J, with 13 bases between the two ends. Looked up from germline, CDR1 is SGHTA and CDR2 is FQGNSA. The CDR3 bases are TGTGCCAGCAGTTGGGACCTCACCGAGACCCAGTACTTC. Translated: CASSWDLTETQYF. The entire variable domain, with the rest obtained from reference TRBV7-2 and TRBJ2-5, is as follows: GAGVSQSPSNKVTEKGKDVELRCDPISGHTALYWYRQSLGQGLEFLIYFQGNSAPDKSGLPSDRFSAERTGGSVSTLTIQRTQQEDSAVYLCASSWDLTETQYFGPGTRLLVL.

This clonotype was seen just once. Compared with germline, one end of the junction differs, possibly owing to a read error. This chain connects TRBV6-1 to TRBJ2-5; the match to TRBD2 covers 12 bases. The CDR3 runs to 16 residues. Germline assignment: CDR1 MNHNS and CDR2 SASEGT. CDR3 protein: CASSRLAGGMQETQYF. CDR3 nucleotide sequence: TGTGCTAGCAGCCGCCTAGCGGGGGGGATGCAAGAGACCCAGTACTTC.

V usage is TRBV5-1 and J usage is TRBJ2-3; a possible D gene is TRBD1 (6 bases). The CDR3 spans 18 residues. The germline V and J ends were trimmed by 4 bases and 2 bases, with 23 bases remaining between them. Per germline, CDR1 SGHRS and CDR2 YFSETQ. The CDR3 DNA reads TGCGCCAGCAGCACCCTTGATGGTGAGGGACACCCCACAGATACGCAGTATTTT. Encoded protein: CASSTLDGEGHPTDTQYF. Full variable domain (remainder filled in from reference TRBV5-1 and TRBJ2-3): KAGVTQTPRYLIKTRGQQVTLSCSPISGHRSVSWYQQTPGQGLQFLFEYFSETQRNKGNFPGRFSGRQFSNSRSEMNVSTLELGDSALYLCASSTLDGEGHPTDTQYFGPGTRLTVL.

This clonotype was counted between two and nine times. The chain recombines TRBV7-9 with TRBJ2-7; 8 bases line up with TRBD1. This CDR3 has 15 amino acids. Germline CDR1 and CDR2: SEHNR and FQNEAQ (reference sequence). Trimming at V came to 4 bases and at J to 0 bases, leaving 5 bases not matched to a gene. The CDR3 reads CASSSWTGTSYEQYF. In DNA, the CDR3 is TGTGCCAGCAGCTCCTGGACAGGGACCTCCTACGAGCAGTACTTC.

This clonotype was counted ten times or more. The chain couples TRBV5-1 to TRBJ2-2; 9 bases are a match to TRBD1. The CDR3 loop spans 15 amino acids. With V trimmed by 4 bases and J by 4 bases, 5 bases remained unmatched. Germline CDR1 reads SGHRS; CDR2 reads YFSETQ. The CDR3 protein is CASSQTTGGTGELFF. CDR3 in DNA: TGCGCCAGCAGCCAAACGACAGGGGGCACCGGGGAGCTGTTTTTT.

This clonotype came up many times. This CDR3 is CSARRDRTRGYTF. CDR3 coding DNA: TGCAGTGCTAGAAGGGACCGGACTCGAGGCTACACCTTC. The chain carries TRBV20-1 and TRBJ1-2, with a tentative D call TRBD1 (5 bases). The germline V gene has CDR1 DFQATT and CDR2 SNEGSKA (reference sequence). Trimming took 2 bases from V and 8 from J, leaving 15 bases between them. The CDR3 runs to 13 residues.

This clonotype was counted ten times or more. The gene calls are TRBV5-1 and TRBJ2-6, with D possibly TRBD1 on 5 matching bases. The germline V and J ends were trimmed by 4 bases and 0 bases, with 14 bases remaining between them. Germline V gives CDR1 SGHRS, CDR2 YFSETQ. This CDR3 region has 17 residues. The CDR3: CASSPTAVDSGANVLTF. The DNA of the CDR3 is TGCGCCAGCAGCCCGACAGCAGTCGACTCTGGGGCCAACGTCCTGACTTTC.

This clonotype was counted ten times or more. The DNA for the CDR3 is TGTGCCAGCAGTTTTTATAGACAGTCGGGAAACATTCAGTACTTC. It encodes CASSFYRQSGNIQYF. The V gene is TRBV28, the J gene TRBJ2-4, with D tentatively TRBD1 (5 bases). V shed 3 bases and J shed 6 bases, with 15 bases lying between them. The CDR3 covers 15 residues. Germline V gives CDR1 MDHEN, CDR2 SYDVKM.

This clonotype appeared many times. The V and J genes are TRBV27 and TRBJ1-1, with 7 bases lining up with TRBD1. V shed 2 bases and J 3 bases; nucleotides not matched to a gene: 3. The CDR3 extends over 14 amino acids. CDR1 is MNHEY, CDR2 SMNVEV, per germline (reference sequence). This CDR3 is CASSLEGAYTEAFF. The CDR3 region has the DNA TGTGCCAGCAGTTTAGAGGGGGCGTACACTGAAGCTTTCTTT.

This clonotype was counted ten times or more. V usage is TRBV6-1 and J usage is TRBJ2-7; 11 bases align to TRBD2. In germline, CDR1 is MNHNS, CDR2 SASEGT. The V and J ends lost 8 bases and 4 bases, in that order; junction bases with no gene match: 13. CDR3 length: 16 amino acids. The CDR3 DNA is TGTGCCAGCCGGGACACGAAGACTAGCGGGATTTACGAGCAGTACTTC. Its translation: CASRDTKTSGIYEQYF.

This clonotype occurred many times. The chain joins TRBV27 to TRBJ1-2; 11 nucleotides match TRBD1. CDR3 length: 13 amino acids. Germline V CDR1 and CDR2: MNHEY, SMNVEV (reference sequence). V gave up 6 bases and J gave up 6 bases; unmatched junction bases: 3. CDR3 amino acids: CASRGQGGDGYTF. CDR3 bases: TGTGCCAGCAGGGGACAGGGGGGCGATGGCTACACCTTC.

The rearrangement uses TRBV5-5 and TRBJ1-5; D gene ambiguous. Germline CDR1 and CDR2: SGHKS and YYEKEE (reference sequence). The CDR3 loop spans 14 amino acids. The V end lost 0 bases, the J end lost 6 bases, and 10 bases lay between the germline ends. The chain's CDR3 is CASSLVGFPQPQHF. The CDR3 coding sequence is TGTGCCAGCAGCTTGGTCGGTTTTCCTCAGCCCCAGCATTTT.

At least ten counts were recorded for this clonotype. The genes are TRBV6-1 and TRBJ2-6, with 7 bases lining up with TRBD1. Germline-derived CDR1 and CDR2 are MNHNS and SASEGT. The CDR3 totals 14 residues. Trimming cost V 7 bases and J 2 bases; bases outside gene matches: 2. The chain's CDR3 is CASMTGTGANVLTF. CDR3 sequence (DNA): TGTGCCAGCATGACAGGGACTGGGGCCAACGTCCTGACTTTC.

In this sample, this clonotype turned up many times. The rearrangement uses TRBV19 and TRBJ1-1, with unresolved D. The V end was cut by 3 bases, the J end by 4 bases, with 12 bases between. Germline V gene sequence: CDR1 LNHDA, CDR2 SQIVND (reference sequence). CDR3 size: 14 residues. CDR3 coding DNA: TGTGCCAGTAGTATCTGGGAGGGTCCCACTGAAGCTTTCTTT. Amino acids: CASSIWEGPTEAFF. The full variable domain, in which reference TRBV19 and TRBJ1-1 provide the parts outside the CDR3, is DGGITQSPKYLFRKEGQNVTLSCEQNLNHDAMYWYRQDPGQGLRLIYYSQIVNDFQKGDIAEGYSVSREKKESFPLTVTSAQKNPTAFYLCASSIWEGPTEAFFGQGTRLTVV.

This clonotype was seen at least ten times. Here the CDR3 reads CASSFRGGNEQYF. CDR3 bases: TGTGCCAGCAGTTTCAGGGGTGGCAACGAGCAGTACTTC. The chain links TRBV12-3 or TRBV12-4 to TRBJ2-7; TRBD1 might be the D (6 bases). CDR3 size: 13 residues. Deletions cut 3 bases from V and 5 bases from J, with 11 bases between.

This chain links TRBV28 with TRBJ2-2; tentatively, D is TRBD1 or TRBD2 (5 bases each). Germline V gives CDR1 MDHEN, CDR2 SYDVKM. V lost 3 bases, J lost 6 bases, and 8 bases lay in between. This CDR3 is 13 amino acids long. The DNA of the CDR3 is TGTGCCAGCAGTTTTGGGGACGCCGGGGAGCTGTTTTTT. Translated: CASSFGDAGELFF. Filled out from reference TRBV28 and TRBJ2-2, the complete variable domain reads DVKVTQSSRYLVKRTGEKVFLECVQDMDHENMFWYRQDPGLGLRLIYFSYDVKMKEKGDIPEGYSVSREKKERFSLILESASTNQTSMYLCASSFGDAGELFFGEGSRLTVL.